This T cell receptor (beta chain) was observed in a study of blood T cells in healthy people across ages. This clonotype came up a few times. A sample-barcoded 5' primer and a J-beta primer mix were used in a second PCR of roughly 7 to 11 cycles. TCRdb recomputed calls from the 5' RACE reads with MiXCR, one row per CDR3 protein. The table records fewer than 900,000 distinct CDR3 sequences, more than 40% of them present only once. Sequencing was carried out using blood. The receptor was isolated from an older woman in good health.

CDR3 in DNA: TGTGCCAGCAGCTTCTATGAAGAGGGGGAGAATAGCAATCAGCCCCAGCATTTT. It codes for CASSFYEEGENSNQPQHF. V and J are TRBV7-9 and TRBJ1-5; a possible D gene is TRBD1 (6 bases). V shed 3 bases and J shed 0 bases, with 18 bases lying between them. Germline CDR1 SEHNR, CDR2 FQNEAQ (reference sequence). The CDR3 runs 18 residues.